Shown below are 12 T cell receptor beta chains from a single sample sequenced in a study of long-term antiretroviral therapy in people with HIV. The assay, immunoSEQ v3.0, was run at survey level. Profiled with immunoSEQ multiplex PCR; TCRdb holds only in-frame clones, not every one. The sample lists about 35,000 clones; around 79% were seen once. The input for sequencing was unsorted PBMCs, taken 3 years after starting antiretroviral therapy. Receptor source: a man aged 50-59 years with HIV.

This chain joins TRBV25-1 and TRBJ2-7, with D tentatively TRBD1 (6 bases). Germline-derived CDR1 and CDR2 are MGHDK and SYGVNS. The CDR3 is 13 residues long. Deletions cut 4 bases from V and 6 bases from J, with 13 bases between. The CDR3 reads CASSGFQGTEQYF. The CDR3 DNA reads as TGTGCCAGCAGTGGCTTCCAGGGGACCGAGCAGTACTTC.

The rearrangement links TRBV28 to TRBJ2-1; maybe TRBD2 (6 bases). Trimming left V 3 bases short and J 4 bases short, with 13 bases between. Germline V CDR1 and CDR2: MDHEN, SYDVKM. This CDR3 spans 15 amino acids. The DNA for the CDR3 is TGTGCCAGCAGTTTCCGGTCTAGCGAGTACAATGAGCAGTTCTTC. Protein product: CASSFRSSEYNEQFF.

This clone came up once. The V and J genes are TRBV29-1 and TRBJ2-7, with 11 bases lining up with TRBD1. Per the germline V gene, CDR1 is SQVTM and CDR2 is ANQGSEA. The CDR3 spans 15 residues. V gave up 7 bases and J gave up 1 base; unmatched junction bases: 9. CDR3 loop: CSARSGTGGSYEQYF. CDR3 in DNA: TGCAGCGCCCGCTCCGGGACAGGGGGTTCCTACGAGCAGTACTTC.

This clone was picked up a small number of times. V is TRBV19 and J is TRBJ2-7; D possibly matches TRBD1 or TRBD2 (7 bases each). The CDR3 contains 19 residues. The V and J ends lost 11 bases and 7 bases respectively, with 39 bases between them. Germline CDR1 LNHDA, CDR2 SQIVND (reference sequence). This chain's CDR3 is CAPGVGGVSVGGPLREQYF. CDR3 in DNA: TGTGCCCCGGGTGTAGGGGGCGTATCGGTGGGAGGGCCCCTAAGGGAGCAGTACTTC.

The J gene is TRBJ1-2, the V gene TRBV29-1, with D possibly matching TRBD1 (5 bases). This CDR3 is built from 11 residues. Trimming left V 7 bases short and J 3 bases short, with 9 bases between. Germline CDR1 is SQVTM and CDR2 is ANQGSEA. CDR3 coding DNA: TGCAGCGGGGGCGGAGACTATGGCTACACCTTC. As protein: CSGGGDYGYTF.

The chain employs TRBV27 and TRBJ1-1; 7 positions match TRBD1. This CDR3 has 14 amino acids. V lost 5 bases, J lost 3 bases, and 6 bases stayed unmatched. Germline V gene sequence: CDR1 MNHEY, CDR2 SMNVEV (reference sequence). In nucleotides, the CDR3 is TGTGCCAGCAGTCCTAGGGGGCGATACACTGAAGCTTTCTTT. This sequence encodes CASSPRGRYTEAFF.

The genes are TRBV9 and TRBJ1-1, with 7 nucleotides matching TRBD1. Germline lookup yields CDR1 SGDLS and CDR2 YYNGEE. V trimming: 7 bases; J trimming: 1 base; junction bases outside the gene matches: 4. This CDR3 is built from 13 residues. For the CDR3, the DNA is TGTGCCAGCGTAGGGACAGCGAACACTGAAGCTTTCTTT. Translated: CASVGTANTEAFF.

The chain has TRBV19 and TRBJ2-5, with D possibly being TRBD1 or TRBD2 (5 bases each). The CDR3 consists of 14 residues. V shed 6 bases and J shed 2 bases, with 13 bases lying between them. From germline, CDR1 is LNHDA and CDR2 SQIVND (reference sequence). This CDR3 is CASSTRGRQETQYF. The CDR3 DNA reads TGTGCCAGTAGCACACGGGGCAGACAAGAGACCCAGTACTTC.

The genes are TRBV6-5 and TRBJ1-5; 7 bases align to TRBD1. V was clipped by 7 bases and J by 3 bases; unmatched bases: 9. The CDR3 has 15 amino acids. Per the germline V gene, CDR1 is MNHEY and CDR2 is SVGAGI. The CDR3 DNA follows: TGTGCCAGCAAAAAAACAGGGGTTCTCAATCAGCCCCAGCATTTT. The encoded protein is CASKKTGVLNQPQHF.

V usage is TRBV4-3 and J usage is TRBJ2-6; a weak D match, TRBD2 (7 bases). The CDR3 spans 16 residues. V was trimmed by 4 bases and J by 5 bases, leaving 15 bases between them. In germline, CDR1 is LGHNA, CDR2 YSLEER. The CDR3, as DNA: TGCGCCAGCAGCCGGGCGGGGGCCTGGAGGGCCAACGTCCTGACTTTC. This sequence encodes CASSRAGAWRANVLTF.

V is TRBV7-9 and J is TRBJ2-7; D remains ambiguous. Trimming shortened V by 7 bases and J by 3 bases, and 7 bases separated the two germline ends. Germline CDR1 and CDR2: SEHNR and FQNEAQ (reference sequence). The CDR3 length is 11 residues. CDR3 in DNA: TGTGCCAGCACCGGCAACTACGAGCAGTACTTC. Its translation is CASTGNYEQYF.

Written as DNA, the CDR3 is TGTGCCAGCAGCCCCCCGGGCGCCAACGTCCTGACTTTC. Its protein is CASSPPGANVLTF. V usage is TRBV28 and J usage is TRBJ2-6; D unclear. V was shortened by 6 bases and J by 7 bases, with 10 bases between the two germline ends. Germline CDR1 and CDR2: MDHEN and SYDVKM. This CDR3 region has 13 residues. Together with reference TRBV28 and TRBJ2-6, the CDR3 gives the full variable domain: DVKVTQSSRYLVKRTGEKVFLECVQDMDHENMFWYRQDPGLGLRLIYFSYDVKMKEKGDIPEGYSVSREKKERFSLILESASTNQTSMYLCASSPPGANVLTFGAGSRLTVL.